The next 27 T cell receptor beta chains were all read from a single sample in a study of blood T cells in healthy people across ages. A second roughly 6 to 12 cycle PCR used barcoded and J-beta primers. From the 5' RACE reads, TCRdb called clonotypes with MiXCR, one entry per CDR3 protein. Of about 840,000 distinct CDR3 sequences in the sample, about 27% were seen once. These data were also reused for a study on T cells of mothers and their children.

Sample: blood. All receptors come from a woman in her 40s in good health.

The gene calls are TRBV7-9 and TRBJ1-3; D possibly corresponds to TRBD1 (5 bases). Per the germline V gene, CDR1 is SEHNR and CDR2 is FQNEAQ (reference sequence). With 5 bases removed from V and 0 bases from J, the gap between germline ends came to 8 bases. This CDR3 is 14 amino acids long. CDR3 coding DNA: TGTGCCAGCAGCCAGGGCTACTCTGGAAACACCATATATTTT. It encodes CASSQGYSGNTIYF.

In its sample, this clonotype was seen many times. The chain links TRBV12-3 or TRBV12-4 to TRBJ1-4; D gene unclear. V was trimmed by 3 bases and J by 8 bases, leaving 10 bases between them. CDR3 size: 13 residues. The CDR3 region has the DNA TGTGCCAGCAGTTTCGGGGAGGGCGAAAAACTGTTTTTT. Translating it yields CASSFGEGEKLFF.

The rearrangement uses TRBV7-8 and TRBJ2-3; the D gene is possibly TRBD2 (5 bases). The V gene's germline CDR1 is SGHVS and CDR2 FQNEAQ. V was shortened by 2 bases and J by 0 bases, with 9 bases between the two germline ends. The CDR3 consists of 15 residues. In nucleotides, the CDR3 is TGTGCCAGCAGCTTATTTTCGGGGAGCACAGATACGCAGTATTTT. As protein: CASSLFSGSTDTQYF.

This clonotype appeared many times. The rearrangement uses TRBV20-1 and TRBJ2-7; 7 nucleotides line up with TRBD1. This CDR3 has 12 residues. The germline V gene has CDR1 DFQATT and CDR2 SNEGSKA (reference sequence). Trimming took 5 bases from V and 7 from J; bases not matched to a gene: 8. The CDR3: CSASRQGQEQYF. In DNA, the CDR3 is TGCAGTGCTTCTAGACAGGGCCAAGAGCAGTACTTC.

Concerning this clonotype: Being one base from a much bigger clone, this may be a read error. In nucleotides, the CDR3 is TGTGCCAGCAGTGGTGGAGTAGGACGCTACGAGCAGTACTTC. Translation gives CASSGGVGRYEQYF. The V and J genes are TRBV6-1 and TRBJ2-7; D not resolved. V lost 4 bases, J lost 3 bases, and 13 bases lay in between. This CDR3 contains 14 residues. Germline loops: CDR1 MNHNS, CDR2 SASEGT.

The V and J genes are TRBV5-4 and TRBJ2-7, with 10 bases fitting TRBD2. Per the germline V gene, CDR1 is SGHNT and CDR2 is YYREEE (reference sequence). With V trimmed by 3 bases and J by 7 bases, 4 bases remained unmatched. The CDR3 is made up of 13 amino acids. The DNA for the CDR3 is TGTGCCAGCAGCTCGGGACTAGCGAGAGAGCAGTACTTC. Protein sequence: CASSSGLAREQYF.

The J gene is TRBJ2-3, the V gene TRBV10-3; TRBD2 agrees at 8 bases. Germline V gene lookup returns CDR1 ENHRY and CDR2 SYGVKD. CDR3 length: 18 residues. The V gene end was trimmed by 0 bases and the J gene end by 7 bases; junction bases not matched to a gene: 15. The CDR3 is CAISESRTSREFWNTQYF. In DNA form, the CDR3 reads TGTGCCATCAGTGAGTCGAGGACTAGCAGGGAATTTTGGAATACGCAGTATTTT.

This chain uses TRBV7-9 with TRBJ2-1; D gene uncertain. V gave up 3 bases and J gave up 8 bases, with 8 bases separating them. Germline V CDR1 and CDR2: SEHNR, FQNEAQ (reference sequence). There are 12 residues in the CDR3. The CDR3 sequence is CASSFRIDEQFF. The CDR3 bases are TGTGCCAGCAGCTTCAGGATCGATGAGCAGTTCTTC.

This clonotype came up a few times. DNA of the CDR3: TGTGCCATCAGTGCAGGGTATGACACTGAAGCTTTCTTT. This gives the protein CAISAGYDTEAFF. The rearrangement links TRBV10-3 to TRBJ1-1, with D possibly matching TRBD1 (5 bases). From germline, CDR1 is ENHRY and CDR2 SYGVKD. V lost 4 bases and J lost 3, with 9 bases in between. The length of the CDR3 is 13 residues.

In its sample, this clonotype was seen a few times. The gene calls are TRBV4-1 and TRBJ2-5; the D gene is possibly TRBD2 (5 bases). Germline V gene sequence: CDR1 MGHRA, CDR2 YSYEKL. Trimming stripped 2 bases from V and 7 bases from J, with 5 bases between. This CDR3 spans 11 amino acids. The DNA for the CDR3 is TGCGCCAGCAGCCAAAGCGGGACCCAGTACTTC. Encoded protein: CASSQSGTQYF.

The chain uses TRBV28 and TRBJ1-2; possible D gene TRBD1, 5 bases. The germline CDR1 and CDR2 sequences are MDHEN and SYDVKM. The CDR3 consists of 15 residues. Deletions cut 6 bases from V and 1 base from J, with 15 bases between. The CDR3 DNA reads TGTGCCAGCAGACTCGGGACGGAAAATAACTATGGCTACACCTTC. Translating gives CASRLGTENNYGYTF.

The chain employs TRBV2 and TRBJ2-5, with unresolved D. Between the trimmed V and J ends, which lost 5 bases and 3 bases, there was a span of 10 bases. The CDR3 runs to 13 residues. Germline CDR1 SNHLY, CDR2 FYNNEI. CDR3 DNA: TGTGCCAGCAGTAACGGAGAAAAAGAGACCCAGTACTTC. Translation: CASSNGEKETQYF.

V gene TRBV28 combines with J gene TRBJ2-1; no reliable D call. The V gene lost 10 bases and the J gene lost 0 bases, with 19 bases spanning the gap. CDR1 is MDHEN and CDR2 is SYDVKM in the germline V gene. This CDR3 has 16 amino acids. The CDR3: CATLIRSATSYNEQFF. In DNA, the CDR3 is TGTGCCACCCTCATCAGGAGCGCGACCTCCTACAATGAGCAGTTCTTC.

CDR3 DNA sequence: TGTGCCAGCAGTGTCGGAACAGGGTCTGGCTCCAAAAACATTCAGTACTTC. It translates to CASSVGTGSGSKNIQYF. The chain has TRBV27 and TRBJ2-4; D is perhaps TRBD1 (6 bases). The CDR3 consists of 17 residues. The ends were cut back, 5 bases at V and 2 bases at J, with 19 bases in the middle. Germline lookup yields CDR1 MNHEY and CDR2 SMNVEV (reference sequence).

The chain carries TRBV4-2 and TRBJ2-3, with 8 bases matching TRBD2. There are 18 residues in the CDR3. Germline trimming cut 0 bases from V and 0 bases from J; bases unmatched to any gene: 8. CDR1 LGHNA and CDR2 YNFKEQ come from the germline V gene. For the CDR3, the DNA is TGTGCCAGCAGCCAAGATAGCGGCGGGGGGCTTAGCACAGATACGCAGTATTTT. This translates into CASSQDSGGGLSTDTQYF.

As concerns this clonotype: This may arise from a read error, as a much more abundant clone is one base away. The rearrangement uses TRBV27 and TRBJ2-7, with D tentatively TRBD1 (5 bases). The CDR3 is 20 amino acids. CDR1 and CDR2 from the germline V gene are MNHEY and SMNVEV (reference sequence). The CDR3 DNA sequence: TGTACCAGCAGTTTATCGTTCGGTCTCGGCAGGGAACGTACATCCTACGAGCAGTACTTC. It translates to CTSSLSFGLGRERTSYEQYF.

This clonotype was seen many times. The V call is TRBV3-1, the J call TRBJ2-7; D is undetermined. The CDR3 totals 16 residues. V dropped 0 bases and J dropped 2 bases, with 14 bases sitting between them. Germline CDR1 and CDR2: LGHDT and YNNKEL (reference sequence). In DNA, the CDR3 is TGTGCCAGCAGCCAAGATCTGGGCAGGATGACCTACGAGCAGTACTTC. Its protein product is CASSQDLGRMTYEQYF.

The rearrangement joins TRBV30 to TRBJ1-2, with D unresolved. Germline CDR1 reads GTSNPN; CDR2 reads SVGIG (reference sequence). CDR3 length equals 16 residues. V was clipped by 3 bases and J by 5 bases, with 22 bases between them. This CDR3 is CAWSSVGRAPDYGYTF. For the CDR3, the DNA is TGTGCCTGGAGCTCTGTCGGGAGGGCTCCCGATTATGGCTACACCTTC.

This clonotype has more than one count but fewer than ten. The V and J genes are TRBV28 and TRBJ2-3; D unresolved. This CDR3 has 15 residues. V lost 4 bases, J lost 0 bases, and 11 bases lay in between. Germline V gene lookup returns CDR1 MDHEN and CDR2 SYDVKM. The CDR3 DNA is TGTGCCAGCAGTTACGAACCCACTAGCACAGATACGCAGTATTTT. The encoded protein is CASSYEPTSTDTQYF.

Points on this clonotype: A single base separates this from a much larger clone, so it may be a read error. Likely a read error: the CDR3 ends without its conserved phenylalanine or tryptophan. This rearrangement joins TRBV20-1 to TRBJ2-4; tentatively, D is TRBD1 or TRBD2 (6 bases each). CDR3 length equals 15 residues. Germline values: CDR1 DFQATT, CDR2 SNEGSKA (reference sequence). V lost 3 bases, J lost 0 bases, and 12 bases lay in between. For the CDR3, the DNA is TGCAGTGCTAGGGGGGGCACTTTAGCCAAAAACATTCAGTACTGC. Translating it yields CSARGGTLAKNIQYC.

With regard to this clonotype: This sequence may be a read error, since a much larger clone differs from it by one base. The rearrangement joins TRBV20-1 to TRBJ1-5, with no clear D. Germline V gives CDR1 DFQATT, CDR2 SNEGSKA (reference sequence). This CDR3 has 14 residues. The V end was cut by 1 base, the J end by 4 bases, with 11 bases between. CDR3 coding DNA: TGCAGTGCTAGAGGTCTGACGGAGAATCAGCCCCAGCATTTT. It specifies CSARGLTENQPQHF.

With regard to this clonotype: This may be a read error, as it is one base from a much larger clone. The chain is built from TRBV7-7 and TRBJ2-5; D gene unclear. The last part of the DNA fits TRBJ2-1 better; the J call may be wrong. Germline V lookup: CDR1 SSHAT, CDR2 FNYEAQ (reference sequence). The CDR3 consists of 13 residues. The CDR3 sequence: CASSFARQETQFF. The CDR3 nucleotides are TGTGCTAGCAGCTTCGCCAGACAAGAGACCCAGTTCTTC.

Turning to this clonotype: Just one base apart from a much larger clone, this may be a read error. The CDR3 ends on some other residue instead of the conserved phenylalanine or tryptophan, so this is likely a read error. The chain couples TRBV15 to TRBJ2-1, with 11 bases fitting TRBD2. CDR1 and CDR2 (germline): LNHNV, YYDKDF (reference sequence). CDR3 length: 15 amino acids. V trimming: 3 bases; J trimming: 6 bases; junction bases outside the gene matches: 4. The CDR3 here is CATSRIAGGPNEQFL. In DNA, the CDR3 is TGTGCCACCAGCAGGATAGCGGGGGGGCCCAATGAGCAGTTCTTA.

This CDR3 is CASSQGGTGTAGANVLTF. CDR3 DNA sequence: TGTGCCAGCAGCCAAGGGGGGACCGGGACCGCTGGGGCCAACGTCCTGACTTTC. The chain links TRBV3-1 to TRBJ2-6; tentatively, D is TRBD1 or TRBD2 (5 bases each). Germline lookup yields CDR1 LGHDT and CDR2 YNNKEL (reference sequence). CDR3 size: 18 residues. Trimming pared 1 base from V and 2 bases from J, leaving 15 bases between.

This clonotype has a handful of counts. The chain links TRBV30 to TRBJ2-7; either TRBD1 or TRBD2 may fit D (5 bases each). Deletions cut 6 bases from V and 3 bases from J, with 15 bases between. The germline gives CDR1 GTSNPN, CDR2 SVGIG (reference sequence). The CDR3 sequence is 13 residues long. The CDR3 loop reads CACNAGAHYEQYF. The CDR3 bases are TGTGCCTGCAACGCCGGGGCCCACTACGAGCAGTACTTC.

The V and J genes are TRBV27 and TRBJ2-3; the match to TRBD2 covers 9 bases. This CDR3 spans 15 amino acids. V was clipped by 8 bases and J by 1 base; unmatched bases: 7. Germline V gives CDR1 MNHEY, CDR2 SMNVEV (reference sequence). The DNA for the CDR3 is TGTGCCAGCCAACTAGCGGGCCTTCGCACAGATACGCAGTATTTT. Translating it yields CASQLAGLRTDTQYF.

As to this clonotype: A much larger clone differs by one base, so this may be a read error. V and J are TRBV5-1 and TRBJ1-2; 11 nucleotides agree with TRBD1. The CDR3 is made up of 15 amino acids. Germline V gene lookup returns CDR1 SGHRS and CDR2 YFSETQ. This CDR3 is CAGSPWTGGGYGYTF. The DNA for the CDR3 is TGCGCCGGCAGCCCGTGGACAGGGGGCGGCTATGGCTACACCTTC.